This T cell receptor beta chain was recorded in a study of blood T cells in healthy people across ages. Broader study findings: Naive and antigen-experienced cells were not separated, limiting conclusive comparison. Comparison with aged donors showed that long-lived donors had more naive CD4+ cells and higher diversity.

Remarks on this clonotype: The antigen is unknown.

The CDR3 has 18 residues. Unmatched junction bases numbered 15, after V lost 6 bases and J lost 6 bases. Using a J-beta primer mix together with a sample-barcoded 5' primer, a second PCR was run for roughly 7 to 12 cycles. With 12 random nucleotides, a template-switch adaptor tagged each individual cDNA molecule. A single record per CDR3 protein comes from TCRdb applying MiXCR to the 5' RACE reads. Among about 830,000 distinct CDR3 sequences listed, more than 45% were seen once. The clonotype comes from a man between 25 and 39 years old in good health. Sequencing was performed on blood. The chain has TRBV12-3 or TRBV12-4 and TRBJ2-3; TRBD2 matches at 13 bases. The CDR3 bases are TGTGCCAGCAGCCAACTAGCGGGGGGGCCAGGTTCAGCGGATACGCAGTATTTT. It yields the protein CASSQLAGGPGSADTQYF.